Included here is one TCR beta chain sequence, with context. Its specificity is unknown. The source of the sample is a study of shared clonotypes between healthy human individuals. Whole-study results and caveats: Represented diversity, genetic and exposure-history alike, was limited by few donors.

The CDR3 runs to 18 residues. V was trimmed by 7 bases and J by 0 bases, leaving 21 bases between them. Germline values: CDR1 SNHLY, CDR2 FYNNEI. Replicate PCRs for sorted subsets used 200 to 250 ng DNA; this equaled about 30,000 T cell genomes. Here immunoSEQ multiplex PCR was the method, and the copy in TCRdb shows in-frame clones only, minus some. The sample lists roughly 1,100,000 clones; around 76% were seen once. The source is a man between 18 and 29 years old in good health. The chain couples TRBV2 to TRBJ2-2, with D hard to call. The sequenced sample was memory CD4+ T cells sorted from blood. The subset: CD45RA-negative fraction. The CDR3, as DNA: TGTGCCAGCACGGTCGAGCAGTGGCCATTCGCGAACACCGGGGAGCTGTTTTTT. Translated, it gives CASTVEQWPFANTGELFF.